This entry lists 5 T cell receptor beta chains sequenced from one sample in a study of cytomegalovirus exposure and HLA in healthy donors. Both 60 Vbeta primers and 13 Jbeta primers went into the PCR. TCRdb's table, derived via immunoSEQ multiplex PCR, lists solely in-frame clones and lacks some. The data contain nearly 110,000 clones, around 75% of them singletons. Material for sequencing was PBMCs. The source is a male donor in good health and CMV-seropositive.

The chain combines TRBV11-2 with TRBJ2-1; D not certain. This CDR3 has 13 amino acids. V dropped 1 base and J dropped 6 bases, with 7 bases sitting between them. CDR1 is SGHAT and CDR2 is FQNNGV in the germline V gene. The CDR3 protein is CASSLVHSNEQFF. The CDR3 DNA sequence: TGTGCCAGCAGCTTAGTCCATAGCAATGAGCAGTTCTTC.

J is TRBJ1-2 and V is TRBV5-1; 9 bases line up with TRBD1. The CDR3 spans 15 residues. The V gene's germline CDR1 is SGHRS and CDR2 YFSETQ. With V trimmed by 0 bases and J by 7 bases, 7 bases remained unmatched. The CDR3 reads CASSLETGGASGYTF. The CDR3 DNA sequence: TGCGCCAGCAGCTTGGAAACAGGGGGCGCGAGTGGCTACACCTTC.

The chain carries TRBV19 and TRBJ2-3; 11 bases are shared with TRBD1. CDR3 length equals 15 residues. Germline loops: CDR1 LNHDA, CDR2 SQIVND (reference sequence). Unmatched junction bases numbered 7, after V lost 7 bases and J lost 4 bases. CDR3 DNA sequence: TGTGCCAGTACCTCGGGACAGGGGGAAGCAGATACGCAGTATTTT. Translating it yields CASTSGQGEADTQYF.

This sequence joins TRBV9 and TRBJ2-5; TRBD2 aligns across 12 bases. The V and J ends lost 0 bases and 5 bases, in that order; junction bases with no gene match: 8. Germline CDR1 SGDLS, CDR2 YYNGEE. The CDR3 covers 17 residues. For the CDR3, the DNA is TGTGCCAGCAGCGTAGAGACTAGCGGGGGCCGTCGGGAGACCCAGTACTTC. Translation: CASSVETSGGRRETQYF.

In DNA form, the CDR3 reads TGTGCCAGCAGTGCGGACTTACCGAGCTCCTACAATGAGCAGTTCTTC. It specifies CASSADLPSSYNEQFF. This rearrangement joins TRBV6-1 to TRBJ2-1; the D gene is possibly TRBD2 (5 bases). CDR3 length: 16 amino acids. Trimming stripped 4 bases from V and 0 bases from J, with 13 bases between. From germline, CDR1 is MNHNS and CDR2 SASEGT.